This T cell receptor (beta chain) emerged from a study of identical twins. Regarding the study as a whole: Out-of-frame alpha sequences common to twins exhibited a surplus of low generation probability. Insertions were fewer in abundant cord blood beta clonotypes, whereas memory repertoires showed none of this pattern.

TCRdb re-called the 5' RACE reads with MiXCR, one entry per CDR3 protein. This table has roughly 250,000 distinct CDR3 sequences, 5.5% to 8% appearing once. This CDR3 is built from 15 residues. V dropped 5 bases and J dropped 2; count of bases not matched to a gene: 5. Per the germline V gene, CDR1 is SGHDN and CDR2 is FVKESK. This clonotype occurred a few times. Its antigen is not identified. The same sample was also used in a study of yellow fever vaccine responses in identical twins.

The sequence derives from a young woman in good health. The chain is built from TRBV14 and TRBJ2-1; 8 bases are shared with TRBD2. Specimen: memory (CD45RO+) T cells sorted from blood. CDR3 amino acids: CASSSGGLTYNEQFF. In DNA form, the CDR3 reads TGTGCCAGCAGCAGCGGGGGACTTACCTACAATGAGCAGTTCTTC.